A selection of T cell receptor beta chains follows, all from one sample in a study of CD8+ T cells in alopecia areata. This table comes from immunoSEQ multiplex PCR, and its TCRdb copy is limited to in-frame clones, with some not included. In the table there are 170,000 or so clones, about 71% of which are singletons. The starting material was CD4+ T cells sorted from blood, obtained at week 4, from a patient treated with tofacitinib. These receptors were obtained from a human donor with alopecia areata. The CDR3 runs from the conserved cysteine through the conserved F or W.

TRBV29-1	TRBJ2-7	CSVAPGAREQYF
TRBV6-1	TRBJ2-7	CASSEAGSSYEQYF
TRBV29-1	TRBJ2-7	CSVVKGGTGSREQYF
TRBV5-4	TRBJ2-5	CASSLLRNQETQYF
TRBV5-1	TRBJ1-2	CASSGQVNYGYTF
TRBV7-6	TRBJ2-2	CASSLSGADGGELFF
TRBV30	TRBJ1-5	CAWTKGPLSNQPQHF
TRBV13	TRBJ2-5	CASSLGKETQYF
TRBV9	TRBJ2-7	CASSKRTGSSYEQYF
TRBV30	TRBJ1-2	CACQKGGYTF
TRBV7-3	TRBJ2-5	CASSSAGDPLQETQYF
TRBV2	TRBJ1-1	CAGRGPGPEAFF
TRBV29-1	TRBJ1-1	CSVAPQGRRAFF
TRBV10-3	TRBJ2-7	CAISESVYEQYF
TRBV15	TRBJ2-1	CATSRVPDPNEQFF
TRBV29-1	TRBJ2-5	CSVEGSRGQETQYF
TRBV18	TRBJ2-4	CASSRDRPPGLPNF
TRBV30	TRBJ2-5	CAWTPGQGGETQYF
TRBV11-2	TRBJ2-5	CASSLRWGQETQYF
TRBV29-1	TRBJ1-2	CSVEIPGWGYGYTF
TRBV5-1	TRBJ2-5	CASSLSTAGAQETQYF
TRBV5-1	TRBJ2-2	CASSLEGFNTGELFF
TRBV11-2	TRBJ2-4	CASSFAVTAKNIQYF
TRBV6-5	TRBJ2-1	CASSYKPPRNLNEQFF
TRBV7-2	TRBJ1-6	CASSLGQGDSPLHF
TRBV18	TRBJ2-7	CASSLGQVSSYEQYF
TRBV29-1	TRBJ1-4	CSVGTGSNNEKLFF
TRBV30	TRBJ1-4	CAWSVWVGQGEKLFF
TRBV5-6	TRBJ2-7	CASSFGSLLAEQYF
TRBV11-2	TRBJ1-6	CASSLAPESPLHF
TRBV29-1	TRBJ1-2	CSIGTAYGYTF
TRBV4-2	TRBJ1-2	CASSRTTGQDGYTF
TRBV6-6	TRBJ1-1	CVTRRTEAFF
TRBV11-2	TRBJ2-5	CASSFGTGYQETQYF
TRBV30	TRBJ2-3	CAWKIAGGPDTQYF